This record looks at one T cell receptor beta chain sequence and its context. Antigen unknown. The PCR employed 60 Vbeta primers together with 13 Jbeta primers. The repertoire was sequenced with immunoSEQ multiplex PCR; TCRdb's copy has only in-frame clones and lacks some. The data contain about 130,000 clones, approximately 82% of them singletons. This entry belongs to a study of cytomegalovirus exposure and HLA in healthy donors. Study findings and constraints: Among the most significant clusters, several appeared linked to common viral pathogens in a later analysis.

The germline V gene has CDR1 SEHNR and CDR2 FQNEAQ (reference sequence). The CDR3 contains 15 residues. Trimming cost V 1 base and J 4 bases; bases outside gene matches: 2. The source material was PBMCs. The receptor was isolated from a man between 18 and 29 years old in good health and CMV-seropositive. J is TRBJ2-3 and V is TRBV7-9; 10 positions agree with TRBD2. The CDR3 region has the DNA TGTGCCAGCAGCTTAGGTACTAGCGGGGCAGATACGCAGTATTTT. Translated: CASSLGTSGADTQYF.